The rows below give T cell receptor beta chains drawn from one sample of a study of cytomegalovirus exposure and HLA in healthy donors. Clones were read by immunoSEQ multiplex PCR, and TCRdb kept only the in-frame ones, dropping some. Of under 200,000 clones in the sample, about 75% were seen once. The sequenced material came from PBMCs. The source is a woman in her forties or fifties in good health and CMV-seropositive. CDR3s include the opening cysteine and the closing phenylalanine or tryptophan. A D gene is named only where the DNA matches it firmly. Clone size appears in some rows only: once, few, many, or a class for an expanded clone.

clone_size	v_call	j_call	d_call	cdr3_length	cdr3_aa	cdr3_nt
-	TRBV28	TRBJ2-2	-	15	CASSLPGTNTGELFF	TGTGCCAGCAGTTTGCCCGGGACTAACACCGGGGAGCTGTTTTTT
-	TRBV6-1	TRBJ1-1	-	15	CASSPERAGRREAFF	TGTGCCAGCAGCCCTGAGCGGGCGGGACGCCGTGAAGCTTTCTTT
-	TRBV29-1	TRBJ2-3	-	13	CSVEYGSTDTQYF	TGCAGCGTTGAATATGGCAGCACAGATACGCAGTATTTT
-	TRBV5-1	TRBJ2-1	TRBD2	14	CASSDGLAFNEQFF	TGCGCCAGCAGCGACGGACTAGCGTTTAATGAGCAGTTCTTC
-	TRBV16	TRBJ1-5	TRBD1	13	CASSRDRGQPQHF	TGTGCCAGCAGCCGTGACAGGGGACAGCCCCAGCATTTT
once	TRBV18	TRBJ2-5	TRBD1	16	CASSPLTGAATETQYF	TGTGCCAGCTCACCGTTGACAGGGGCCGCGACGGAGACCCAGTACTTC
-	TRBV19	TRBJ1-4	-	14	CASSFGQFNEKLFF	TGTGCCAGTAGCTTCGGACAGTTTAATGAAAAACTGTTTTTT
-	TRBV6-1	TRBJ2-5	-	13	CASSEGGPLSQYF	TGTGCCAGCAGTGAAGGTGGGCCTCTTTCCCAGTACTTC
-	TRBV2	TRBJ1-5	-	14	CASSAGYSNQPQHF	TGTGCCAGCAGTGCAGGGTATAGCAATCAGCCCCAGCATTTT
few	TRBV6-1	TRBJ1-5	TRBD1	16	CASRETGADSNQPQHF	TGTGCCAGCAGGGAAACAGGGGCAGATAGCAATCAGCCCCAGCATTTT